These 19 T cell receptor beta chains originate from one sample sequenced in a study of naive and memory T cell subsets. The study's findings and limits: A few larger clonotypes appeared in naive repertoires, especially CD8, possibly memory cells re-expressing CD45RA.

The beta constant-region primer was an equimolar mix of two oligonucleotides covering TRBC1 and TRBC2. Ligated cDNA was amplified by four rounds of PCR with nested alpha and beta constant-region primers and SP2. TCRdb fed the UMI-ligation and nested PCR reads into MiXCR, producing one record per CDR3 protein. This table has some 110,000 distinct CDR3 sequences, roughly 15% appearing once. These receptors lack a known antigen. The sequenced sample was naive CD8+ T cells from blood. The receptors were gathered from a human donor in good health.

This clonotype has at least ten counts. The chain uses TRBV12-3 or TRBV12-4 and TRBJ2-2; D is possibly TRBD2 (6 bases). CDR3 length: 14 residues. With 8 bases removed from V and 6 bases from J, the gap between germline ends came to 16 bases. The CDR3 loop reads CASQGGIIPGELFF. CDR3 bases: TGTGCCAGCCAGGGCGGGATAATTCCCGGGGAGCTGTTTTTT.

This clonotype was observed a handful of times. The CDR3 here is CASSFSGAGNQPQHF. The CDR3, as DNA: TGTGCCAGCAGTTTCTCAGGGGCCGGGAATCAGCCCCAGCATTTT. The rearrangement links TRBV27 to TRBJ1-5, with a possible D match to TRBD1 (6 bases). CDR3 length: 15 residues. Germline V lookup: CDR1 MNHEY, CDR2 SMNVEV (reference sequence). V was trimmed by 3 bases and J by 4 bases, leaving 13 bases between them.

Many counts were recorded for this clonotype. V and J are TRBV3-1 and TRBJ1-1, with TRBD1 matching over 8 bases. In germline, CDR1 is LGHDT, CDR2 YNNKEL (reference sequence). The J segment lost 8 bases and the V segment lost 1 base, leaving 3 bases of the junction unmatched. The CDR3 runs 13 residues. CDR3 sequence (DNA): TGTGCCAGCAGCCAAGGGACAGGGAGAGAAGCTTTCTTT. This translates into CASSQGTGREAFF.

This clonotype has at least ten counts. This chain connects TRBV28 to TRBJ1-5; D call uncertain. The V gene lost 2 bases and the J gene lost 6 bases, with 8 bases spanning the gap. CDR3 length equals 13 residues. CDR1 and CDR2 (germline): MDHEN, SYDVKM. DNA for the CDR3: TGTGCCAGCAGTTTACTCAGAGGTCAGCCCCAGCATTTT. It encodes CASSLLRGQPQHF.

This clonotype has a handful of counts. The J gene is TRBJ2-1, the V gene TRBV28; TRBD2 matches 12 bases. Losses at the gene ends were 6 bases for V and 0 bases for J; bases not matched to a gene: 9. Per germline, CDR1 MDHEN and CDR2 SYDVKM. This CDR3 is 18 amino acids long. CDR3 in amino acids: CASREGLAGLSSYNEQFF. CDR3 nucleotide sequence: TGTGCCAGCAGAGAGGGACTAGCGGGTTTGAGCTCCTACAATGAGCAGTTCTTC.

The table lists this clonotype with many counts. The genes are TRBV20-1 and TRBJ1-2; D call uncertain. The V gene lost 3 bases and the J gene lost 8 bases, with 13 bases spanning the gap. The CDR3 consists of 12 residues. CDR1 is DFQATT, CDR2 SNEGSKA, per germline (reference sequence). CDR3 bases: TGCAGTGCTAGGTCAGAGGATGGGGGCTACACCTTC. Translating it yields CSARSEDGGYTF.

This clonotype came up a few times. V usage is TRBV3-1 and J usage is TRBJ2-1; no clear D. This CDR3 has 12 residues. CDR1 and CDR2 from the germline V gene are LGHDT and YNNKEL (reference sequence). Trimming cost V 4 bases and J 3 bases, with 4 bases left between them. The CDR3 sequence is CASSRYYNEQFF. CDR3 nucleotides: TGTGCCAGCAGCCGATACTACAATGAGCAGTTCTTC.

This clonotype has ten or more counts. CDR3 sequence: CASRFNRNYNEQFF. In DNA form, the CDR3 reads TGTGCCAGCAGGTTCAACAGGAATTACAATGAGCAGTTCTTC. The rearrangement joins TRBV12-3 or TRBV12-4 to TRBJ2-1; weak D call: TRBD1 (5 bases). The CDR3 is made up of 14 amino acids. V gave up 6 bases and J gave up 4 bases, with 13 bases separating them.

In this sample, this clonotype turned up a few times. The chain combines TRBV5-5 with TRBJ1-1, with a tentative D call TRBD1 (6 bases). The germline V and J ends were trimmed by 4 bases and 0 bases, with 13 bases remaining between them. CDR3 length equals 15 residues. CDR1 is SGHKS, CDR2 YYEKEE, per germline (reference sequence). CDR3 sequence: CASSQHQGLNTEAFF. The CDR3 DNA reads as TGTGCCAGCAGCCAACACCAGGGGCTGAACACTGAAGCTTTCTTT. Combining the CDR3 with reference TRBV5-5 and TRBJ1-1 gives the whole variable domain DAGVTQSPTHLIKTRGQQVTLRCSPISGHKSVSWYQQVLGQGPQFIFQYYEKEERGRGNFPDRFSARQFPNYSSELNVNALLLGDSALYLCASSQHQGLNTEAFFGQGTRLTVV.

This clonotype was picked up a small number of times. The V and J genes are TRBV20-1 and TRBJ2-1, with 9 positions matching TRBD2. V lost 4 bases and J lost 2; bases outside the gene matches: 6. Per germline, CDR1 DFQATT and CDR2 SNEGSKA (reference sequence). The length of the CDR3 is 15 residues. CDR3 bases: TGCAGTGCTAAAATGGGACTAGCAGCCTACAATGAGCAGTTCTTC. It is translated as CSAKMGLAAYNEQFF.

This clonotype was counted a few times. V and J are TRBV6-5 and TRBJ1-1; possibly TRBD1 for D (5 bases). Germline values: CDR1 MNHEY, CDR2 SVGAGI. Between the trimmed V and J ends, which lost 6 bases and 0 bases, there was a span of 11 bases. CDR3 length: 14 residues. The CDR3 bases are TGTGCCAGCAGCCCCGGGGGAATGAACACTGAAGCTTTCTTT. Translating it yields CASSPGGMNTEAFF.

The chain combines TRBV20-1 with TRBJ1-2; 7 bases map to TRBD1. The CDR3 extends over 14 amino acids. CDR1 and CDR2 from the germline V gene are DFQATT and SNEGSKA (reference sequence). V lost 2 bases, J lost 3 bases, and 6 bases stayed unmatched. DNA for the CDR3: TGCAGTGCTAGACAAAATACAGGGGACTATGGCTACACCTTC. Translation: CSARQNTGDYGYTF.

This clonotype was counted a few times. The rearrangement joins TRBV9 to TRBJ2-3, with D perhaps TRBD1 (5 bases). Germline lookup yields CDR1 SGDLS and CDR2 YYNGEE. The V end lost 4 bases, the J end lost 7 bases, and 10 bases lay between the germline ends. The CDR3 spans 12 residues. The CDR3 loop reads CASSSDSYTQYF. In DNA form, the CDR3 reads TGTGCCAGCAGCTCCGACAGCTATACGCAGTATTTT.

The rearrangement links TRBV9 to TRBJ2-5; possible D gene TRBD1, 6 bases. V dropped 3 bases and J dropped 1 base, with 13 bases sitting between them. This CDR3 region has 15 residues. CDR1 and CDR2 from the germline V gene are SGDLS and YYNGEE. The CDR3 sequence is CASSALGTFQETQYF. CDR3 coding DNA: TGTGCCAGCAGCGCCCTAGGGACATTCCAAGAGACCCAGTACTTC.

This clonotype was detected many times. The chain uses TRBV12-3 or TRBV12-4 and TRBJ2-3; perhaps D is TRBD1 or TRBD2 (6 bases each). V lost 3 bases to trimming and J lost 0 bases, with 13 bases between them. The CDR3 is made up of 16 amino acids. As DNA, the CDR3 is TGTGCCAGCAGTTTCGCGGGACAACCAAGCACAGATACGCAGTATTTT. Residues: CASSFAGQPSTDTQYF.

The table lists this clonotype with a few counts. The chain recombines TRBV7-9 with TRBJ1-6; the D is unclear. V lost 4 bases and J 14 bases, leaving 24 bases between the germline ends. Germline V gives CDR1 SEHNR, CDR2 FQNEAQ (reference sequence). This CDR3 is 16 amino acids long. The CDR3 region has the DNA TGTGCCAGCAGCTCCTCGACACACTCGTCACCCCTGGCCCTCCACTTT. Protein: CASSSSTHSSPLALHF. Combining the CDR3 with reference TRBV7-9 and TRBJ1-6 gives the whole variable domain DTGVSQNPRHKITKRGQNVTFRCDPISEHNRLYWYRQTLGQGPEFLTYFQNEAQLEKSRLLSDRFSAERPKGSFSTLEIQRTEQGDSAMYLCASSSSTHSSPLALHFGNGTRLTVT.

This clonotype occurred many times. J is TRBJ2-1 and V is TRBV30; D is ambiguous. The V and J ends lost 0 bases and 2 bases respectively, with 8 bases between them. Germline V lookup: CDR1 GTSNPN, CDR2 SVGIG (reference sequence). This CDR3 comprises 14 residues. The CDR3 is CAWSVQETYNEQFF. CDR3 DNA sequence: TGTGCCTGGAGTGTACAAGAAACCTACAATGAGCAGTTCTTC. Based on the CDR3 plus reference TRBV30 and TRBJ2-1, the full variable domain is SQTIHQWPATLVQPVGSPLSLECTVEGTSNPNLYWYRQAAGRGLQLLFYSVGIGQISSEVPQNLSASRPQDRQFILSSKKLLLSDSGFYLCAWSVQETYNEQFFGPGTRLTVL.

This clonotype turned up a few times. The CDR3 is CASSPHRGTYNEQFF. DNA for the CDR3: TGTGCCAGCAGTCCCCACAGGGGAACCTACAATGAGCAGTTCTTC. The rearrangement links TRBV12-3 or TRBV12-4 to TRBJ2-1; 7 nucleotides agree with TRBD1. The CDR3 is made up of 15 amino acids. The V segment lost 5 bases and the J segment 2 bases; nucleotides outside the gene matches: 6.

The J gene is TRBJ1-3, the V gene TRBV12-3 or TRBV12-4; 8 bases match TRBD1. With 5 bases clipped from V and 0 bases from J, the junction kept 6 bases outside the gene matches. The CDR3 consists of 16 residues. The CDR3 DNA reads TGTGCCAGCAGTGCAGGCGGGACAGGCTCTGGAAACACCATATATTTT. Its protein product is CASSAGGTGSGNTIYF.